This entry lists 23 T cell receptor beta chains sequenced from one sample in a study of T-cell memory formation after mild COVID-19. TCRdb used MiXCR to reprocess the 5' RACE reads, holding one entry per CDR3 protein. The sample includes fewer than 650,000 distinct CDR3 sequences, about 20% of them seen just once. Sequences were obtained from PBMCs or a T cell subset sorted from them (not recorded which). The receptor source for this set is an adult woman who had mild COVID-19 (a few samples of this study predate the infection). Cell type and time point are not known.

This clonotype was seen a few times. The rearrangement joins TRBV11-2 to TRBJ2-2; D may correspond to TRBD1 or TRBD2 (5 bases each). There are 16 residues in the CDR3. Germline values: CDR1 SGHAT, CDR2 FQNNGV. Trimming cost V 4 bases and J 3 bases, with 15 bases left between them. CDR3 sequence reads: CASSSRLGTDTGELFF. The CDR3 DNA is TGTGCCAGCAGCTCGCGCCTCGGGACCGACACCGGGGAGCTGTTTTTT.

The V and J genes are TRBV29-1 and TRBJ1-1, with a weak D call TRBD1 (6 bases). Trimming removed 1 base from V and 7 bases from J, with 10 bases in between. The CDR3 extends over 12 amino acids. In germline, CDR1 is SQVTM, CDR2 ANQGSEA. CDR3 sequence reads: CSVEGGGGEAFF. CDR3 DNA: TGCAGCGTTGAAGGAGGGGGGGGTGAAGCTTTCTTT. The variable domain in full, with the rest retrieved from reference TRBV29-1 and TRBJ1-1, is SAVISQKPSRDICQRGTSLTIQCQVDSQVTMMFWYRQQPGQSLTLIATANQGSEATYESGFVIDKFPISRPNLTFSTLTVSNMSPEDSSIYLCSVEGGGGEAFFGQGTRLTVV.

V gene TRBV3-1 combines with J gene TRBJ2-3; TRBD2 matches at 9 bases. CDR1 and CDR2 from the germline V gene are LGHDT and YNNKEL (reference sequence). The CDR3 has 14 amino acids. V shed 4 bases, J shed 5 bases, and the junction held 4 bases outside the gene matches. The CDR3 spells CASSPGLARDTQYF. The CDR3 nucleotides read TGTGCCAGCAGCCCCGGACTAGCGAGAGATACGCAGTATTTT.

CDR3 loop: CASSQARAGDNSPLHF. The CDR3 DNA follows: TGCGCCAGCAGCCAAGCCAGGGCAGGGGATAATTCACCCCTCCACTTT. The chain is built from TRBV4-3 and TRBJ1-6; TRBD1 might be the D (6 bases). The CDR3 contains 16 residues. V gave up 1 base and J gave up 5 bases, with 12 bases separating them. Germline V gene sequence: CDR1 LGHNA, CDR2 YSLEER.

Remarks on this clonotype: It may be a read error: a sequence one base away is much more abundant. The gene calls are TRBV5-6 and TRBJ1-5; no firm D call. The CDR3 totals 9 residues. Germline V gives CDR1 SGHDT, CDR2 YYEEEE. Deletions cut 7 bases from V and 5 bases from J, with 1 base between. DNA for the CDR3: TGTGCCAGCGATCAGCCCCAGCATTTT. The encoded protein is CASDQPQHF.

In its sample, this clonotype was seen a few times. This rearrangement joins TRBV7-6 to TRBJ2-7; D gene uncertain. This CDR3 spans 15 amino acids. Germline lookup yields CDR1 SGHVS and CDR2 FNYEAQ. V was shortened by 1 base and J by 0 bases, with 10 bases between the two germline ends. Written as DNA, the CDR3 is TGTGCCAGCAGCTTAGATGTCGGTAGCTCCTACGAGCAGTACTTC. Translated: CASSLDVGSSYEQYF.

This clonotype has ten or more counts. The genes are TRBV10-3 and TRBJ2-3, with 8 bases that match TRBD1. Germline CDR1 and CDR2: ENHRY and SYGVKD. V trimming: 4 bases; J trimming: 3 bases; junction bases outside the gene matches: 6. This CDR3 is 15 amino acids long. CDR3 DNA sequence: TGTGCCATCAGTGCCGGACAGGGAGATACAGATACGCAGTATTTT. Amino acids: CAISAGQGDTDTQYF.

This chain joins TRBV7-2 and TRBJ1-2, with 7 bases that match TRBD1. Germline loops: CDR1 SGHTA, CDR2 FQGNSA. The CDR3 runs to 18 residues. V was pared by 2 bases and J by 3 bases, with 15 bases of the junction left unmatched. CDR3 protein: CASSLTPGGRGNDYGYTF. The CDR3 DNA reads TGTGCCAGCAGCTTAACGCCCGGCGGCAGGGGGAATGACTATGGCTACACCTTC.

This sequence joins TRBV14 and TRBJ2-3; TRBD1 matches at 9 bases. This CDR3 is built from 16 residues. V lost 2 bases and J lost 2; bases outside the gene matches: 5. CDR1 is SGHDN and CDR2 is FVKESK in the germline V gene. In DNA form, the CDR3 reads TGTGCCAGCAGCCAATTGGGACAGGGCAACACAGATACGCAGTATTTT. This encodes CASSQLGQGNTDTQYF.

The J gene is TRBJ1-5, the V gene TRBV19, with a tentative D call TRBD1 (5 bases). This CDR3 spans 13 amino acids. V lost 4 bases and J 2 bases, leaving 6 bases between the germline ends. Germline V gene sequence: CDR1 LNHDA, CDR2 SQIVND (reference sequence). In nucleotides, the CDR3 is TGTGCCAGTAGTAAACAGGGCAATCAGCCCCAGCATTTT. Its protein product is CASSKQGNQPQHF.

This sequence joins TRBV6-1 and TRBJ1-5; D unclear. The V end lost 5 bases, the J end lost 3 bases, and 2 bases lay between the germline ends. CDR1 and CDR2 from the germline V gene are MNHNS and SASEGT. There are 11 residues in the CDR3. The CDR3 DNA sequence: TGTGCCAGCAGTACCAATCAGCCCCAGCATTTT. It specifies CASSTNQPQHF.

This rearrangement joins TRBV2 to TRBJ2-7; D may match TRBD1 or TRBD2 (5 bases each). Deletions cut 4 bases from V and 5 bases from J, with 9 bases between. CDR1 is SNHLY, CDR2 FYNNEI, per germline. CDR3 length: 12 residues. CDR3 residues: CASSGDLHEQYF. The CDR3 DNA reads as TGTGCCAGCAGTGGGGACCTCCACGAGCAGTACTTC.

This clonotype has a handful of counts. The rearrangement links TRBV10-3 to TRBJ2-7, with D perhaps TRBD1 (6 bases). Germline lookup yields CDR1 ENHRY and CDR2 SYGVKD. The V end was cut by 10 bases, the J end by 2 bases, with 15 bases between. CDR3 length equals 13 residues. The CDR3 DNA follows: TGTGCCACTGGGGGCCAGGGAACCTACGAGCAGTACTTC. It specifies CATGGQGTYEQYF.

In this sample, this clonotype turned up a few times. This chain links TRBV27 with TRBJ2-5; the match to TRBD1 covers 10 bases. Germline-derived CDR1 and CDR2 are MNHEY and SMNVEV (reference sequence). J gave up 1 base and V 1 base, and 12 bases lay outside the gene matches. The CDR3 is made up of 19 amino acids. DNA for the CDR3: TGTGCCAGCAGTTTATATCCGGGACAGGGGCGTCAAATCCAAGAGACCCAGTACTTC. Residues: CASSLYPGQGRQIQETQYF.

The chain has TRBV5-4 and TRBJ2-1; TRBD2 matches 7 bases. The ends lost 2 bases at V and 12 bases at J; junction bases unmatched: 8. There are 13 residues in the CDR3. From germline, CDR1 is SGHNT and CDR2 YYREEE (reference sequence). The CDR3 region has the DNA TGTGCCAGCAGCTTCGGGGGGAATAGCTGGCAGTTCTTC. Protein product: CASSFGGNSWQFF.

This clonotype turned up a few times. This chain's CDR3 is CASLLSGTYEQYF. CDR3 in DNA: TGTGCCAGCCTCCTGAGCGGAACCTACGAGCAGTACTTC. The chain couples TRBV12-3 or TRBV12-4 to TRBJ2-7; D may be TRBD2 (5 bases). Trimming stripped 8 bases from V and 2 bases from J, with 13 bases between. The CDR3 has 13 residues.

The V gene is TRBV6-2 or TRBV6-3, the J gene TRBJ1-5; 7 bases line up with TRBD1. Germline-derived CDR1 and CDR2 are MNHEY and SVGEGT. Trimming at V came to 5 bases and at J to 7 bases, leaving 5 bases not matched to a gene. There are 13 residues in the CDR3. The DNA of the CDR3 is TGTGCCAGCAGTCTACAGGGGAGGCAGCCCCAGCATTTT. Translating gives CASSLQGRQPQHF.

This clonotype was observed a handful of times. V usage is TRBV29-1 and J usage is TRBJ2-5; D remains unclear. Looked up from germline, CDR1 is SQVTM and CDR2 is ANQGSEA. The CDR3 is 13 amino acids. V was pared by 4 bases and J by 5 bases, with 14 bases between. In DNA, the CDR3 is TGCAGCGTTGGAGGACCGTACTTGGAGACCCAGTACTTC. This codes for CSVGGPYLETQYF.

In its sample, this clonotype was seen a few times. V and J are TRBV29-1 and TRBJ2-7; 11 bases are a match to TRBD1. Trimming cost V 7 bases and J 2 bases; bases outside gene matches: 10. In germline, CDR1 is SQVTM, CDR2 ANQGSEA. This CDR3 contains 15 residues. The CDR3 bases are TGCAGCGCGACGGGGACAGGGGGGACACCCTACGAGCAGTACTTC. Translation gives CSATGTGGTPYEQYF.

This clonotype was observed a few times. This chain uses TRBV12-3 or TRBV12-4 with TRBJ2-5; D ambiguous. V dropped 4 bases and J dropped 0 bases, with 6 bases sitting between them. The CDR3 is made up of 13 amino acids. CDR3 amino acids: CASSSLDQETQYF. CDR3 DNA: TGTGCCAGCAGTTCCCTAGACCAAGAGACCCAGTACTTC.

The chain combines TRBV14 with TRBJ2-5, with D possibly being TRBD2 (6 bases). Trimming cost V 5 bases and J 5 bases, with 21 bases left between them. The length of the CDR3 is 16 residues. CDR1 SGHDN and CDR2 FVKESK come from the germline V gene. The CDR3 bases are TGTGCCAGCAGCAAACTGGGAACGGGGGTACAGGAGACCCAGTACTTC. It specifies CASSKLGTGVQETQYF. The entire variable domain, with the rest obtained from reference TRBV14 and TRBJ2-5, is as follows: EAGVTQFPSHSVIEKGQTVTLRCDPISGHDNLYWYRRVMGKEIKFLLHFVKESKQDESGMPNNRFLAERTGGTYSTLKVQPAELEDSGVYFCASSKLGTGVQETQYFGPGTRLLVL.

The J gene is TRBJ2-7, the V gene TRBV29-1, with D perhaps TRBD1 or TRBD2 (5 bases each). In germline, CDR1 is SQVTM, CDR2 ANQGSEA. The CDR3 is 14 residues long. Trimming removed 5 bases from V and 2 bases from J, with 16 bases in between. DNA for the CDR3: TGCAGCGTTTTTGGGGGAACCCTTACCTACGAGCAGTACTTC. It codes for CSVFGGTLTYEQYF.

This clonotype appeared a few times. The V gene is TRBV6-1, the J gene TRBJ2-7; D might be TRBD1 (5 bases). Between the trimmed V and J ends, which lost 3 bases and 1 base, there was a span of 7 bases. This CDR3 has 13 residues. Germline V gene sequence: CDR1 MNHNS, CDR2 SASEGT. CDR3 nucleotides: TGTGCCAGCAGTGAGGCAGGGTCCTACGAGCAGTACTTC. Residues: CASSEAGSYEQYF.